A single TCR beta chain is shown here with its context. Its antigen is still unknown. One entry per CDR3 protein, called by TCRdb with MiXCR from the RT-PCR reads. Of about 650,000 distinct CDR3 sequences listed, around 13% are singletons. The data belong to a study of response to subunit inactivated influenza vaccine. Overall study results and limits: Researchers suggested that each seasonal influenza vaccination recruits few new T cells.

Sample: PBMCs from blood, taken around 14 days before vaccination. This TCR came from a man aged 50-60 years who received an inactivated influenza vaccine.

DNA of the CDR3: TGTGCCAGCAGCTTCCGACAGGGCCTCACAGATACGCAGTATTTT. Translation gives CASSFRQGLTDTQYF. The rearrangement links TRBV11-2 to TRBJ2-3, with TRBD1 identical over 7 bases. The length of the CDR3 is 15 residues. V shed 3 bases, J shed 2 bases, and the junction held 5 bases outside the gene matches. Germline CDR1 is SGHAT and CDR2 is FQNNGV.